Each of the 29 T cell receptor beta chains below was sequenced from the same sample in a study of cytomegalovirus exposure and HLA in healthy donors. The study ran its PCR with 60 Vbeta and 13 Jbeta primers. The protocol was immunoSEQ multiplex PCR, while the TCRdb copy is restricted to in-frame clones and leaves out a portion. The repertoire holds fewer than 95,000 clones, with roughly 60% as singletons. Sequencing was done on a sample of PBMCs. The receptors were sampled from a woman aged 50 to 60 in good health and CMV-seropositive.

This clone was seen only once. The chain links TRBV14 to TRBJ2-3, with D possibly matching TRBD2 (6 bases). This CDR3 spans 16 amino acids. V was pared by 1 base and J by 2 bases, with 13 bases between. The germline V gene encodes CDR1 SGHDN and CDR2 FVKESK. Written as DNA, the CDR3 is TGTGCCAGCAGCCAAGGGGTGGGAGGCATCACAGATACGCAGTATTTT. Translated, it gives CASSQGVGGITDTQYF.

The CDR3 region has the DNA TGCGCCAGCAGCTCCGGACAGGTCGGTAATGAAAAACTGTTTTTT. This encodes CASSSGQVGNEKLFF. The chain couples TRBV5-1 to TRBJ1-4, with 7 bases identical to TRBD1. Germline V lookup: CDR1 SGHRS, CDR2 YFSETQ. This CDR3 region has 15 residues. The V and J ends lost 3 bases and 4 bases, in that order; junction bases with no gene match: 6.

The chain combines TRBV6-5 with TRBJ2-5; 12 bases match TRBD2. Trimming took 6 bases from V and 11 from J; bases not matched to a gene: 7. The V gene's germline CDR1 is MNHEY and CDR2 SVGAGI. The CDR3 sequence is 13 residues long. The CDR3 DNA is TGTGCCAGCAGCCGGGGACTAGCGGGTGAGCAGTACTTC. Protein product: CASSRGLAGEQYF.

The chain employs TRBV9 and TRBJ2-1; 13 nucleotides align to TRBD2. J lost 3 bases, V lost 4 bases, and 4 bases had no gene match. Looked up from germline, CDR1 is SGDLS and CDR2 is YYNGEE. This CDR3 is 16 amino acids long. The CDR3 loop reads CASSSRLAGGYNEQFF. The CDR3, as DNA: TGTGCCAGCAGCTCACGACTAGCGGGGGGCTACAATGAGCAGTTCTTC.

The CDR3 DNA reads as TGTGCCAGCTCACCGGACAGAAATCAGCCCCAGCATTTT. Translating it yields CASSPDRNQPQHF. The chain uses TRBV18 and TRBJ1-5; maybe TRBD1 (6 bases). Germline loops: CDR1 KGHSH, CDR2 LQKENI. The ends were cut back, 3 bases at V and 4 bases at J, with 7 bases in the middle. The CDR3 extends over 13 amino acids.

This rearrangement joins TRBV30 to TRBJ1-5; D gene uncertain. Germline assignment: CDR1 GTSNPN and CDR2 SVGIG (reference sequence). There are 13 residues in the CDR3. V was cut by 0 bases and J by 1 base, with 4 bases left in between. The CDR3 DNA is TGTGCCTGGAGTGTTGGCAGCAATCAGCCCCAGCATTTT. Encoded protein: CAWSVGSNQPQHF.

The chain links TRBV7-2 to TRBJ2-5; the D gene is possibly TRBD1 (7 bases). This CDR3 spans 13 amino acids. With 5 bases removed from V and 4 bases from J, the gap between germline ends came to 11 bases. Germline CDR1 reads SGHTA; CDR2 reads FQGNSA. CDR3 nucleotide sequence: TGTGCCAGCAGCCCGCAGGGGGGAGAGACCCAGTACTTC. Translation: CASSPQGGETQYF.

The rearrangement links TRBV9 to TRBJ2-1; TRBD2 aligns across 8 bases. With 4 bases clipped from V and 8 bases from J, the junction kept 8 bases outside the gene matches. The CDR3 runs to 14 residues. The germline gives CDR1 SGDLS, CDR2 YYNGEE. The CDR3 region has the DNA TGTGCCAGCAGCTCACGACTAGCGAGCGATGAGCAGTTCTTC. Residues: CASSSRLASDEQFF. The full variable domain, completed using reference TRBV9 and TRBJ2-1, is DSGVTQTPKHLITATGQRVTLRCSPRSGDLSVYWYQQSLDQGLQFLIQYYNGEERAKGNILERFSAQQFPDLHSELNLSSLELGDSALYFCASSSRLASDEQFFGPGTRLTVL.

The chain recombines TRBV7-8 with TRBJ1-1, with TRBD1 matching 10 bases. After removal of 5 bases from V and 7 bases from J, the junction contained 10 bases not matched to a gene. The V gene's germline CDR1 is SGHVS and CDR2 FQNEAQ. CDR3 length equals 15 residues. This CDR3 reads CASSQPGQGTREAFF. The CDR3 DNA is TGTGCCAGCAGCCAGCCGGGACAGGGGACCCGTGAAGCTTTCTTT.

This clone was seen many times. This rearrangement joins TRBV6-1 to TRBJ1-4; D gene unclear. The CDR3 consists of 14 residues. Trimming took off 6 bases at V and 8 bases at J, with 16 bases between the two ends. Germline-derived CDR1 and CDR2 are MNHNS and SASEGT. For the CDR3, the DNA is TGTGCCAGCAGGGAGAGGGTAATGGGAGAAAAACTGTTTTTT. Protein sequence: CASRERVMGEKLFF.

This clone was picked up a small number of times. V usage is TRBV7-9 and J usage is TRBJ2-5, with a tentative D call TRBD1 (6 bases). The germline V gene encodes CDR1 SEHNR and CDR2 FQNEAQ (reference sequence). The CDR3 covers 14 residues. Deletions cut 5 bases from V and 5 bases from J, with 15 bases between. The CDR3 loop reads CASSPTGRLETQYF. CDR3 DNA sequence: TGTGCCAGCAGCCCAACAGGGCGTCTCGAGACCCAGTACTTC.

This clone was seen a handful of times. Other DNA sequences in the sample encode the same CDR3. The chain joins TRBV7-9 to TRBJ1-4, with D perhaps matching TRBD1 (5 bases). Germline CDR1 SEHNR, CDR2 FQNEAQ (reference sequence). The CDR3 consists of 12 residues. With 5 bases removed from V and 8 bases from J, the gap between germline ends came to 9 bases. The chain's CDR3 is CASSLRGEKLFF. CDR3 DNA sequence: TGTGCCAGCAGCCTACGGGGGGAAAAACTGTTTTTT.

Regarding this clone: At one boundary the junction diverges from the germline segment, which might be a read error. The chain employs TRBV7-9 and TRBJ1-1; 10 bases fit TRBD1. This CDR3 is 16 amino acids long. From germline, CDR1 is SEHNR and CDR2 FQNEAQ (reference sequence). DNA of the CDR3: TGTTCCAGCAGCTTCAGGACAGGGGGTGAAGGGGCTGAAGCTTTCTTT. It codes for CSSSFRTGGEGAEAFF.

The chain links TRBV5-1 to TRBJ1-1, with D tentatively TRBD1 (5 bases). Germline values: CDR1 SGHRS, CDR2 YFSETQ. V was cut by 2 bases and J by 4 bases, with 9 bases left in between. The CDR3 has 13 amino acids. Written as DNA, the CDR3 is TGCGCCAGCAGCTTCTCAGGGCCCACTGAAGCTTTCTTT. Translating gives CASSFSGPTEAFF.

The chain's CDR3 is CASSFEGDTEAFF. The CDR3 DNA reads as TGTGCCAGCAGCTTTGAGGGGGACACTGAAGCTTTCTTT. V and J are TRBV11-2 and TRBJ1-1; a weak D match, TRBD1 (6 bases). In germline, CDR1 is SGHAT, CDR2 FQNNGV. The CDR3 has 13 amino acids. With 3 bases removed from V and 3 bases from J, the gap between germline ends came to 8 bases.

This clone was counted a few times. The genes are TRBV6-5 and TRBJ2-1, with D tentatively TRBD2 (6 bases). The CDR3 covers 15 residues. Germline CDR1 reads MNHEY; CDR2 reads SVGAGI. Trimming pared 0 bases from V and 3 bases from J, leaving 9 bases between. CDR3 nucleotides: TGTGCCAGCAGTTACTCCGGGACTGACTACAATGAGCAGTTCTTC. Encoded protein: CASSYSGTDYNEQFF.

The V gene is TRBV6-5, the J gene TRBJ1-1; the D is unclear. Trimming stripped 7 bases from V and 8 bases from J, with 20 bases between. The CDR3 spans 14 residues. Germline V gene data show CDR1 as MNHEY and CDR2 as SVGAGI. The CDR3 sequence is CASTSPGERREAFF. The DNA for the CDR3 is TGTGCCAGCACCAGCCCCGGGGAGAGGAGGGAAGCTTTCTTT.

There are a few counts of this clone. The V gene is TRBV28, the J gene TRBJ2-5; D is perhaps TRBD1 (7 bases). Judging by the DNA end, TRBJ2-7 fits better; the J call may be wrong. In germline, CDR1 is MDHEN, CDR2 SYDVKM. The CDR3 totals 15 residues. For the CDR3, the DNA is TGTGCCAGCAGTTTTCCAGGGGGAGGCTCCTACGAGCAGTACTTC. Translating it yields CASSFPGGGSYEQYF.

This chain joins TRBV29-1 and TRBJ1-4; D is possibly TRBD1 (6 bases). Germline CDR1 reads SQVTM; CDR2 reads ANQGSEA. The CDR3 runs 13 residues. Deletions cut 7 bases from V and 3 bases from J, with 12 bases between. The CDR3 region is CSATGTSNEKLFF. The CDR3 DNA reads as TGCAGCGCTACCGGGACATCTAATGAAAAACTGTTTTTT.

CDR3 in amino acids: CASNDRGRNSPLHF. CDR3 nucleotide sequence: TGTGCCAGCAACGACAGGGGCCGCAATTCACCCCTCCACTTT. The J gene is TRBJ1-6, the V gene TRBV27; TRBD1 agrees at 8 bases. The junction had 6 bases not matched to a gene; V was cut back by 7 bases and J by 7 bases. Per the germline V gene, CDR1 is MNHEY and CDR2 is SMNVEV (reference sequence). The CDR3 loop spans 14 amino acids.

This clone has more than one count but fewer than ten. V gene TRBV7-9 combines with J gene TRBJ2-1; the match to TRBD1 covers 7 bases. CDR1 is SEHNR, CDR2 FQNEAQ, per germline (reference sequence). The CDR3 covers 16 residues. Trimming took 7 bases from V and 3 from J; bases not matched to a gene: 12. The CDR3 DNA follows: TGTGCCAGCATCCGAGGGGGCCCTTTATTCTACAATGAGCAGTTCTTC. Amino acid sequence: CASIRGGPLFYNEQFF.

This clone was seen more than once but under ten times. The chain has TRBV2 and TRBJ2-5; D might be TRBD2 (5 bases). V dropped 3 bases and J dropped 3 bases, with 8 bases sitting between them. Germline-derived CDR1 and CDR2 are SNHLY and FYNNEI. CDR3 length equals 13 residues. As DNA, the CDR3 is TGTGCCAGCAGTGACGAGGGAGAAGAGACCCAGTACTTC. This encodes CASSDEGEETQYF.

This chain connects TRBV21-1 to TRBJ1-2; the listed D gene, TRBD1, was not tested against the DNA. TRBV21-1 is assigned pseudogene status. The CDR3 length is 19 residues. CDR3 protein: CASSKAKILQGDLPYGYTF. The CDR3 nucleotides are TGTGCCAGCAGCAAAGCAAAGATTCTACAGGGGGACCTACCTTATGGCTACACCTTC.

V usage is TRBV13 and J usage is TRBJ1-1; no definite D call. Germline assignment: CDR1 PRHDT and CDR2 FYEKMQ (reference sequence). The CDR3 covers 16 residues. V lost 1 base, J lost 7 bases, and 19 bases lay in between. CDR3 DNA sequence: TGTGCCAGCAGCTTAGCCCCGACGGGGATTCGACTTGAAGCTTTCTTT. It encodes CASSLAPTGIRLEAFF.

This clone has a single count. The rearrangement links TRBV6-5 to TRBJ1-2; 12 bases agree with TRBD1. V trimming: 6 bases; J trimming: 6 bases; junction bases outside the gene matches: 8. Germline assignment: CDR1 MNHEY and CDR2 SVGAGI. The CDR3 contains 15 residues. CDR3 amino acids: CASSPRRDRGHGYTF. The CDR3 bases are TGTGCCAGCAGCCCCAGGCGGGACAGGGGGCATGGCTACACCTTC.

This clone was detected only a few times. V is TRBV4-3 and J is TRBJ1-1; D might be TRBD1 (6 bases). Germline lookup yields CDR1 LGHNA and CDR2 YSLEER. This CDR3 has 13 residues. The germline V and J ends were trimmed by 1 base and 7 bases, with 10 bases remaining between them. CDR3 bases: TGCGCCAGCAGCCAAGTGGACAGTCTTGAAGCTTTCTTT. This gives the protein CASSQVDSLEAFF.

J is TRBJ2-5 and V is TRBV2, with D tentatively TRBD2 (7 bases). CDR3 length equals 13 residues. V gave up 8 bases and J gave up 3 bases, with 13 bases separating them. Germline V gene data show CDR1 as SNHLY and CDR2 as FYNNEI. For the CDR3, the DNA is TGTGCCAGCGGGGGGGGCCAGGAAGAGACCCAGTACTTC. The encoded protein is CASGGGQEETQYF.

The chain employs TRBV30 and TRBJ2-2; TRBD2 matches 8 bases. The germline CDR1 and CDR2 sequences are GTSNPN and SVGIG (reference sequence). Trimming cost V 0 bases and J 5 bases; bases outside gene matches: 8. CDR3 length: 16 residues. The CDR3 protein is CAWSVPLPSGTGELFF. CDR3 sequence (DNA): TGTGCCTGGAGTGTACCCCTACCTAGCGGGACCGGGGAGCTGTTTTTT.

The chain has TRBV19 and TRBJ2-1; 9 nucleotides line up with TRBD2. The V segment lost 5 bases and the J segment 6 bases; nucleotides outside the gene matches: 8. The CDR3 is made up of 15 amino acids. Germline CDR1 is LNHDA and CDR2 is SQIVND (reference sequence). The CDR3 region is CASSPGTSSINEQFF. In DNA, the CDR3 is TGTGCCAGTAGTCCCGGGACTAGCTCAATCAATGAGCAGTTCTTC.